This T cell receptor (beta chain) was identified during a study of blood T cell repertoires in COVID-19. Whole-study context: Both acute and convalescent COVID-19 samples were obtained from the United States, Italy and Spain. The cDNA or gDNA used as material had been derived from T cells, B-cell-depleted T cells, or PBMCs.

CDR3 size: 14 residues. Trimming pared 5 bases from V and 5 bases from J, leaving 13 bases between. Germline assignment: CDR1 PRHDT and CDR2 FYEKMQ (reference sequence). This clone was counted between two and nine times. TCRdb keeps only in-frame clones here, not all; method: immunoSEQ multiplex PCR. Of around 210,000 clones in the sample, roughly 85% are singletons; the top ten hold roughly 5%. It was during active infection that Seattle patients were enrolled and then longitudinally followed. The chain couples TRBV13 to TRBJ2-1, with D perhaps TRBD1 (6 bases). The sequenced material came from peripheral blood. This TCR derives from a man aged 50 to 59 with COVID-19, enrolled during active disease. The DNA of the CDR3 is TGTGCCAGCAGCGACCTGACAGGAAACAATGAGCAGTTCTTC. This sequence encodes CASSDLTGNNEQFF.